The 14 T cell receptor beta chains in this list originate from one sample, sequenced in a study of blood T cell repertoires in COVID-19. Assay: immunoSEQ multiplex PCR; the TCRdb copy retains only in-frame clones and omits some. This sample has about 210,000 clones, with roughly 78% found just once. The sample taken for sequencing was peripheral blood. These receptors all come from a woman aged 40 to 50 with acute or convalescent COVID-19.

The chain carries TRBV2 and TRBJ1-4; TRBD1 matches at 12 bases. The length of the CDR3 is 18 residues. The germline gives CDR1 SNHLY, CDR2 FYNNEI. J gave up 0 bases and V 7 bases, and 9 bases lay outside the gene matches. In DNA, the CDR3 is TGTGCCAGCACCTCGGGACAGGGGGCGCCCGCAACTAATGAAAAACTGTTTTTT. Its protein is CASTSGQGAPATNEKLFF.

This clone was picked up a small number of times. The rearrangement uses TRBV5-5 and TRBJ2-2; D gene unclear. The germline V gene encodes CDR1 SGHKS and CDR2 YYEKEE (reference sequence). The length of the CDR3 is 15 residues. V lost 0 bases and J 4 bases, leaving 10 bases between the germline ends. The CDR3 DNA reads TGTGCCAGCAGCTTGGCACTACCCGTCACCGGGGAGCTGTTTTTT. Its protein is CASSLALPVTGELFF.

The chain employs TRBV2 and TRBJ2-7; TRBD2 matches 10 bases. The V segment lost 2 bases and the J segment 4 bases; nucleotides outside the gene matches: 8. CDR1 SNHLY and CDR2 FYNNEI come from the germline V gene. This CDR3 comprises 16 residues. The CDR3 reads CASSENPSGGAYEQYF. CDR3 nucleotides: TGTGCCAGCAGTGAAAATCCTAGCGGGGGAGCATACGAGCAGTACTTC.

The CDR3 sequence: CASSPRESSYNEQFF. The CDR3, as DNA: TGTGCCAGCAGCCCCCGGGAGAGCTCCTACAATGAGCAGTTCTTC. This sequence joins TRBV7-2 and TRBJ2-1; a weak D match, TRBD2 (6 bases). Trimming took 5 bases from V and 0 from J, leaving 11 bases between them. Germline CDR1 reads SGHTA; CDR2 reads FQGNSA. This CDR3 contains 15 residues.

The chain is built from TRBV19 and TRBJ2-1; 9 positions agree with TRBD2. The CDR3 is 14 amino acids. CDR1 LNHDA and CDR2 SQIVND come from the germline V gene (reference sequence). J lost 3 bases, V lost 7 bases, and 4 bases had no gene match. This chain's CDR3 is CASTIAGVYNEQFF. In DNA form, the CDR3 reads TGTGCCAGTACCATAGCGGGGGTCTACAATGAGCAGTTCTTC.

This chain links TRBV25-1 with TRBJ2-5; TRBD2 agrees at 7 bases. The V gene's germline CDR1 is MGHDK and CDR2 SYGVNS. J gave up 3 bases and V 7 bases, and 14 bases lay outside the gene matches. The CDR3 spans 16 residues. The CDR3 loop reads CASIKPGGSIEETQYF. DNA of the CDR3: TGTGCCAGCATCAAGCCGGGGGGTTCAATCGAAGAGACCCAGTACTTC.

The count of this clone is one. The chain uses TRBV7-2 and TRBJ2-3; 8 bases are a match to TRBD2. The junction had 9 bases not matched to a gene; V was cut back by 2 bases and J by 2 bases. The germline gives CDR1 SGHTA, CDR2 FQGNSA. CDR3 length: 17 residues. The CDR3 region is CASSLIASGGVTDTQYF. DNA of the CDR3: TGTGCCAGCAGCTTAATAGCCAGCGGGGGTGTCACAGATACGCAGTATTTT.

A few counts support this clone. V and J are TRBV7-2 and TRBJ2-7; 9 positions agree with TRBD2. CDR3 length equals 15 residues. The V and J ends lost 1 base and 5 bases, in that order; junction bases with no gene match: 6. The germline V gene has CDR1 SGHTA and CDR2 FQGNSA. The CDR3 sequence is CASSLGGAGGNEQYF. CDR3 coding DNA: TGTGCCAGCAGCTTAGGGGGAGCGGGAGGAAACGAGCAGTACTTC.

This sequence joins TRBV7-9 and TRBJ2-7; 8 nucleotides agree with TRBD1. V lost 5 bases to trimming and J lost 6 bases; unmatched junction nucleotides: 12. The germline gives CDR1 SEHNR, CDR2 FQNEAQ (reference sequence). This CDR3 has 15 residues. The CDR3 is CASSPPGRGQGEQYF. DNA of the CDR3: TGTGCCAGCAGCCCCCCGGGCAGGGGGCAAGGCGAGCAGTACTTC.

The chain employs TRBV5-6 and TRBJ1-1; 8 bases map to TRBD1. The CDR3 is 13 amino acids. CDR1 is SGHDT and CDR2 is YYEEEE in the germline V gene. V lost 4 bases and J lost 1; bases outside the gene matches: 0. This CDR3 is CASSDRGNTEAFF. The CDR3, as DNA: TGTGCCAGCAGCGACAGGGGGAACACTGAAGCTTTCTTT.

The chain couples TRBV5-1 to TRBJ2-1; the match to TRBD2 covers 9 bases. Germline assignment: CDR1 SGHRS and CDR2 YFSETQ. The CDR3 spans 17 residues. The junction had 10 bases not matched to a gene; V was cut back by 3 bases and J by 3 bases. The CDR3 DNA is TGCGCCAGCAGCTCGGGCATAGCGGGGGCTCACTACAATGAGCAGTTCTTC. Translation: CASSSGIAGAHYNEQFF. The variable domain in full, with the rest retrieved from reference TRBV5-1 and TRBJ2-1, is KAGVTQTPRYLIKTRGQQVTLSCSPISGHRSVSWYQQTPGQGLQFLFEYFSETQRNKGNFPGRFSGRQFSNSRSEMNVSTLELGDSALYLCASSSGIAGAHYNEQFFGPGTRLTVL.

The chain links TRBV5-1 to TRBJ1-4; D unclear. Trimming pared 1 base from V and 4 bases from J, leaving 8 bases between. CDR1 is SGHRS and CDR2 is YFSETQ in the germline V gene. The CDR3 consists of 14 residues. Here the CDR3 reads CASSLWRNNEKLFF. For the CDR3, the DNA is TGCGCCAGCAGCTTGTGGAGGAATAATGAAAAACTGTTTTTT.

This clone appeared a single time. The V call is TRBV27, the J call TRBJ2-3, with a possible D match to TRBD1 (6 bases). V was pared by 5 bases and J by 4 bases, with 16 bases between. Germline V lookup: CDR1 MNHEY, CDR2 SMNVEV (reference sequence). CDR3 length: 15 amino acids. The CDR3 DNA reads TGTGCCAGCAGTACTGGGACATTACAGGCAGATACGCAGTATTTT. Its protein is CASSTGTLQADTQYF.

The chain links TRBV4-1 to TRBJ1-1; D might be TRBD1 (6 bases). CDR1 and CDR2 (germline): MGHRA, YSYEKL. Trimming removed 4 bases at V and 1 base at J, with 13 bases between. This CDR3 has 15 amino acids. The DNA of the CDR3 is TGCGCCAGCAGCCCAGCGACAGGAGGGAACACTGAAGCTTTCTTT. Amino acid sequence: CASSPATGGNTEAFF.